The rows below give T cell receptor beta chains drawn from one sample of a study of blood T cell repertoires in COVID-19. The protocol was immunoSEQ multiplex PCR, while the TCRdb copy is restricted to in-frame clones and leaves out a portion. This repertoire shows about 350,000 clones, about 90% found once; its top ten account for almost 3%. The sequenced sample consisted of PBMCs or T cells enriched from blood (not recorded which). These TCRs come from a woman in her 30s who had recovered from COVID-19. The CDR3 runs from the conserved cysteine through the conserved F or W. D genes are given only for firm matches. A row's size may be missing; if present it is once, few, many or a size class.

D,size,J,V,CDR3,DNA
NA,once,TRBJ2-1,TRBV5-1,CASSLEGTFKEQFF,TGCGCCAGCAGCTTGGAGGGGACATTCAAGGAGCAGTTCTTC
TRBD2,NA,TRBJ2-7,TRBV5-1,CASSVLAGGPYEQYF,TGCGCCAGCAGCGTACTAGCGGGAGGGCCCTACGAGCAGTACTTC
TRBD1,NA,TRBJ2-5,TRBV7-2,CASSLGYRGKETQYF,TGTGCCAGCAGCTTAGGTTACAGGGGGAAGGAGACCCAGTACTTC
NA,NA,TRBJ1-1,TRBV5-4,CASSGPLEGGTEAFF,TGTGCCAGCAGCGGGCCGCTAGAGGGTGGTACTGAAGCTTTCTTT
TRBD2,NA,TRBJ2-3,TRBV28,CASSSTSGRAADTQYF,TGTGCCAGCAGTTCGACTAGCGGGAGGGCTGCGGATACGCAGTATTTT
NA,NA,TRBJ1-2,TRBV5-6,CASSLPGSDGYTF,TGTGCCAGCAGCTTGCCGGGAAGCGATGGCTACACCTTC
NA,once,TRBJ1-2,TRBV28,CASSPQAFQGLYGYTF,TGTGCCAGCAGCCCACAGGCGTTTCAGGGATTGTATGGCTACACCTTC
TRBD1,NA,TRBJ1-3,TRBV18,CASSPRTGGGSGNTIYF,TGTGCCAGCTCACCTCGGACAGGGGGCGGCTCTGGAAACACCATATATTTT
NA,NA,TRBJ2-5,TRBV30,CAWSVRVRETQYF,TGTGCCTGGAGTGTACGCGTTCGTGAGACCCAGTACTTC
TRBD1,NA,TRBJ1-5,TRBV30,CAWSSTGGPSQPQHF,TGTGCCTGGAGTTCGACAGGGGGCCCGAGTCAGCCCCAGCATTTT
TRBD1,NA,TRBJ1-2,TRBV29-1,CSAGQGVVGYTF,TGCAGCGCCGGACAGGGGGTGGTTGGCTACACCTTC
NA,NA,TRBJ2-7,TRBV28,CASNNRVTYEQYF,TGTGCCAGCAATAACAGGGTCACCTACGAGCAGTACTTC
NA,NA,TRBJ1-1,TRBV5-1,CASSLNHMNTEAFF,TGCGCCAGCAGCTTAAACCACATGAACACTGAAGCTTTCTTT
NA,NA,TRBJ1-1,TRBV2,CASSEGHGGTEAFF,TGTGCCAGCAGTGAGGGGCACGGTGGAACTGAAGCTTTCTTT
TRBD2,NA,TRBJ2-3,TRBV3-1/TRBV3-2,CASSQINSGLTDTQYF,TGTGCCAGCAGCCAAATTAATAGCGGGTTGACAGATACGCAGTATTTT
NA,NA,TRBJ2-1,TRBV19,CASSTPRAGRNEQFF,TGTGCCAGTAGTACCCCACGGGCGGGTCGGAATGAGCAGTTCTTC
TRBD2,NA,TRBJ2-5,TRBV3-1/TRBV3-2,CASSPSIAGGPTNTKETQYF,TGTGCCAGCAGCCCTTCTATAGCGGGGGGGCCGACTAACACTAAAGAGACCCAGTACTTC
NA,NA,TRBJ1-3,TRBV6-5,CASMKTGGNTIYF,TGTGCCAGCATGAAGACAGGTGGAAACACCATATATTTT
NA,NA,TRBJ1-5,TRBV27,CASIHTRSYSNQPQHF,TGTGCCAGCATACACACCAGATCTTATAGCAATCAGCCCCAGCATTTT
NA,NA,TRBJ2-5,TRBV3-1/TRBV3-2,CASSQDVLVRETQYF,TGTGCCAGCAGCCAAGATGTACTAGTTCGGGAGACCCAGTACTTC
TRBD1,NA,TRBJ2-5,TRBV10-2,CASRTGGEETQYF,TGCGCCAGCAGGACAGGGGGGGAAGAGACCCAGTACTTC
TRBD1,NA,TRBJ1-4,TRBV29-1,CSAATGNSANEKLFF,TGCAGCGCCGCGACAGGGAACTCAGCTAATGAAAAACTGTTTTTT
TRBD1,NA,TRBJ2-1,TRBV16,CASSQPTGGAGDEQFF,TGTGCCAGCAGCCAGCCTACAGGGGGCGCCGGCGATGAGCAGTTCTTC
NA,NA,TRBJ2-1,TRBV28,CASSSGGNEQFF,TGTGCCAGCAGCTCAGGAGGGAATGAGCAGTTCTTC
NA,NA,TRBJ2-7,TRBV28,CASSLRGGTHSLYEQYF,TGTGCCAGCAGTTTAAGGGGCGGAACTCACTCTCTTTACGAGCAGTACTTC
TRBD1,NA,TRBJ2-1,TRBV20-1,CSASSRTGESYNEQFF,TGCAGTGCTAGTTCTCGGACAGGGGAAAGCTACAATGAGCAGTTCTTC
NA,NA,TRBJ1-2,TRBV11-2,CASSSREVINYGYTF,TGTGCCAGCAGCTCGCGGGAAGTGATCAACTATGGCTACACCTTC